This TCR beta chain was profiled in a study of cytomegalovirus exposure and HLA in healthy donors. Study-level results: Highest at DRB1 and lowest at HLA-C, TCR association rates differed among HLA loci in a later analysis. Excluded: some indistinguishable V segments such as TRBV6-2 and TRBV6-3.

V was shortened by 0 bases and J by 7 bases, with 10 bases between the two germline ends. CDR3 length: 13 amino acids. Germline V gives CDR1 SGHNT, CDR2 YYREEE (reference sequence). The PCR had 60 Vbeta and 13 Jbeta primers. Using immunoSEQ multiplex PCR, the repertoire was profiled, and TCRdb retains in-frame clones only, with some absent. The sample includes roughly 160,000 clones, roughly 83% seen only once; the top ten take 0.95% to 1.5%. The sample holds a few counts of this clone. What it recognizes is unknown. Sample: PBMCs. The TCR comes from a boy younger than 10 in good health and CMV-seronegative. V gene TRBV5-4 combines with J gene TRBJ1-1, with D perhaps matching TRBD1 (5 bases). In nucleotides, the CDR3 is TGTGCCAGCAGCTTGGTTTCGACAGATGAAGCTTTCTTT. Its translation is CASSLVSTDEAFF.